The table lists the clone carrying this T cell receptor beta chain with many counts. The data stem from a study of T cells in Graves' hyperthyroidism and ophthalmopathy. In the study overall: Peripheral blood samples were taken at initial diagnosis, prior to any treatment.

Using RNA transcripts as the source, TCR beta CDR3 regions were amplified. A first-round RT-PCR of the TCR CDR3 used the HTBI primer set. TCRdb re-derived calls from the multiplex PCR reads in MiXCR, one entry per CDR3 protein. This table has around 480,000 distinct CDR3 sequences, approximately 15% appearing once. The sample taken for sequencing was blood. This TCR was recovered from a woman under 30 with Graves' hyperthyroidism.

The CDR3 DNA follows: TGTGCCAGCAGCTTCCAAGAAGGGCCCTTAGAGACCCAGTACTTC. Its protein is CASSFQEGPLETQYF. This chain joins TRBV7-2 and TRBJ2-5; D uncertain. Germline CDR1 reads SGHTA; CDR2 reads FQGNSA. CDR3 size: 15 residues. The ends were cut back, 3 bases at V and 4 bases at J, with 15 bases in the middle.